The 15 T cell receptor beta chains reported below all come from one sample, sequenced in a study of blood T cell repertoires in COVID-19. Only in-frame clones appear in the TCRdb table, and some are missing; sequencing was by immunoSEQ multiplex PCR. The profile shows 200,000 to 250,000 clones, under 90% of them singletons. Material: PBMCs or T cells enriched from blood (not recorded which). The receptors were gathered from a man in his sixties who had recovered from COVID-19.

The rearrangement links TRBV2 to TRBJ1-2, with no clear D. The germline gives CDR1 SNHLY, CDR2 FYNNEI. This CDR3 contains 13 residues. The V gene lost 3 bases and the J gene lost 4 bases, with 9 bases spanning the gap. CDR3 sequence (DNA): TGTGCCAGCAGTGAGGAGGGTAGCTATGGCTACACCTTC. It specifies CASSEEGSYGYTF.

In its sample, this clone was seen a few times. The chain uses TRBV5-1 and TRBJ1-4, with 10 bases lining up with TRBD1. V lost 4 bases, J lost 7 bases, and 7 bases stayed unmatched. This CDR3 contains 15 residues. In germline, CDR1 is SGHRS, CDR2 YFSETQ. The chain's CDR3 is CASSLSGTGAEKLFF. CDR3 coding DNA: TGCGCCAGCAGCCTCTCCGGGACAGGGGCTGAAAAACTGTTTTTT.

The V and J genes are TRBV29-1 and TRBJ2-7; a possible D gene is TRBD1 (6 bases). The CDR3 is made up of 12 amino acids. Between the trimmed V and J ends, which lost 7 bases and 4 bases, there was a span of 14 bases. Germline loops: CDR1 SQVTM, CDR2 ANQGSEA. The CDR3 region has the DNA TGCAGCGCCGGACCAACAGGGTACGAGCAGTACTTC. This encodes CSAGPTGYEQYF.

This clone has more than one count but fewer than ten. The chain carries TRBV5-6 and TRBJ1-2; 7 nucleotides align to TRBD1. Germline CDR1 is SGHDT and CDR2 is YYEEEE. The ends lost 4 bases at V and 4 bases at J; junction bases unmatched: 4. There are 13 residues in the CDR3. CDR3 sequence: CASSGGTVYGYTF. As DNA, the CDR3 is TGTGCCAGCAGCGGCGGGACAGTCTATGGCTACACCTTC.

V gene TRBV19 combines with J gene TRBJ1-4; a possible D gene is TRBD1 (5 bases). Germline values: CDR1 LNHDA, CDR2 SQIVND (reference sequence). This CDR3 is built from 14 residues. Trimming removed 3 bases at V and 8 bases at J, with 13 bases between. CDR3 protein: CASSIGQGREKLFF. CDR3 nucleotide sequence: TGTGCCAGTAGTATCGGGCAGGGCCGGGAAAAACTGTTTTTT. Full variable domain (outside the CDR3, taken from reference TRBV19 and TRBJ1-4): DGGITQSPKYLFRKEGQNVTLSCEQNLNHDAMYWYRQDPGQGLRLIYYSQIVNDFQKGDIAEGYSVSREKKESFPLTVTSAQKNPTAFYLCASSIGQGREKLFFGSGTQLSVL.

As DNA, the CDR3 is TGCGCCAGCAGCTCTGGTTCCAGCTCTGGAAACACCATATATTTT. This gives the protein CASSSGSSSGNTIYF. This chain links TRBV5-1 with TRBJ1-3; D unclear. Germline loops: CDR1 SGHRS, CDR2 YFSETQ. This CDR3 has 15 amino acids. V lost 3 bases and J lost 0, with 10 bases in between.

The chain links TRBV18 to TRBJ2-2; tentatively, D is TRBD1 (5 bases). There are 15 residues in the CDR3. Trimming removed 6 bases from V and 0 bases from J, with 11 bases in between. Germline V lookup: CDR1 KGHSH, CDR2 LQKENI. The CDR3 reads CASSPVGANTGELFF. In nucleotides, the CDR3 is TGTGCCAGCTCCCCAGTAGGGGCGAACACCGGGGAGCTGTTTTTT. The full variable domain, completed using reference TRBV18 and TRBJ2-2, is NAGVMQNPRHLVRRRGQEARLRCSPMKGHSHVYWYRQLPEEGLKFMVYLQKENIIDESGMPKERFSAEFPKEGPSILRIQQVVRGDSAAYFCASSPVGANTGELFFGEGSRLTVL.

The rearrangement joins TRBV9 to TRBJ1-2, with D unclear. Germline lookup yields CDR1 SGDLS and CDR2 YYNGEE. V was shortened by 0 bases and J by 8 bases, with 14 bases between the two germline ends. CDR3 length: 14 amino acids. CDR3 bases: TGTGCCAGCAGCGTAGGGGGAGCGGCGGCAGGCTACACCTTC. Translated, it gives CASSVGGAAAGYTF.

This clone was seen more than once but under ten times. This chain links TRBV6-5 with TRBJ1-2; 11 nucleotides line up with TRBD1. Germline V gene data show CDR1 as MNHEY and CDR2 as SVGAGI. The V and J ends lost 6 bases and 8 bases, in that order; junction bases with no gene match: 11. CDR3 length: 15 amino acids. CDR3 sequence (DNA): TGTGCCAGCAGGTTAAATGATGGGACAGGGGGAGGCTACACCTTC. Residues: CASRLNDGTGGGYTF.

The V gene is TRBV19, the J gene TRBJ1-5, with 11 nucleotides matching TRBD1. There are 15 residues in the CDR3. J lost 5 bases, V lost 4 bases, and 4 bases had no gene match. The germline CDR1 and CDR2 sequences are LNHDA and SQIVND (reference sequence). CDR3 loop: CASSTPGQGDQPQHF. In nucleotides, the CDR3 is TGTGCCAGTAGTACACCGGGACAGGGGGATCAGCCCCAGCATTTT.

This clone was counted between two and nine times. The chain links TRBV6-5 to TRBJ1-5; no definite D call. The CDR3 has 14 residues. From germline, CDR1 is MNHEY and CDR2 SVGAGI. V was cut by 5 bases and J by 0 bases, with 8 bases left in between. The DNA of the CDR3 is TGTGCCAGCAGTCAGGCCGTTAGCAATCAGCCCCAGCATTTT. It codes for CASSQAVSNQPQHF.

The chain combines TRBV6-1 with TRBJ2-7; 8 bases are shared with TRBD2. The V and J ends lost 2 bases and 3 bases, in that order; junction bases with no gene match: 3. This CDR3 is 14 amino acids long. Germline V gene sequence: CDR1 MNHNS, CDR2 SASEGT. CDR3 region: CASSEQGLVYEQYF. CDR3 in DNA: TGTGCCAGCAGTGAACAGGGACTAGTCTACGAGCAGTACTTC.

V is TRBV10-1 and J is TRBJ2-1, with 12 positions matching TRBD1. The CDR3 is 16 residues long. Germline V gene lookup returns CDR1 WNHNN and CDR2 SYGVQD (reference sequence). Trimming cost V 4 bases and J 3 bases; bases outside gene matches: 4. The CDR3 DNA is TGCGCCAGCAGTGCGGGACAGGGGGCTGTCTACAATGAGCAGTTCTTC. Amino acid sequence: CASSAGQGAVYNEQFF.

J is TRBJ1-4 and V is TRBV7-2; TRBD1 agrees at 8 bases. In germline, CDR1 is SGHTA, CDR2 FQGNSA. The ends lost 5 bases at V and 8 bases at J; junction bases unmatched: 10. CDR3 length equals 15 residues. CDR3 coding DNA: TGTGCCAGCAGCGCCGGGACAGGAAGGCGGGAAAAACTGTTTTTT. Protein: CASSAGTGRREKLFF.

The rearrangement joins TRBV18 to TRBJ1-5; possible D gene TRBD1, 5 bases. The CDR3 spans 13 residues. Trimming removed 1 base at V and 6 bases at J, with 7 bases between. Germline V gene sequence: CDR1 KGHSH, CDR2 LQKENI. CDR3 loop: CASSPQTGQPQHF. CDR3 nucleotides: TGTGCCAGCTCACCACAAACAGGTCAGCCCCAGCATTTT.